Described below is a single T cell receptor beta chain sequence and its context. The target of this receptor is not known. One base away there is no much larger clone; base qualities are not given. This sample was included in a study of low-dose radiotherapy and immunotherapy resistance in tumors (dated by TCRdb to the early 2020s). For context, the study as a whole: Patients in Cohort 1 were given 0.5 Gy per fraction every 2 weeks, and the prescribed total PTV dose was 6.5 Gy. In Cohort 2, 1 Gy per fraction was delivered every two weeks, for a total of 13 Gy over 26 weeks. Patients were given nivolumab as a 240 mg flat dose every two weeks and ipilimumab at 1 mg/kg every six weeks, with both drugs delivered intravenously. Cyclophosphamide 200 mg/m2 was given intravenously every two weeks, one day before each radiation and immunotherapy administration. Patients took aspirin 300 mg orally once daily for four cycles, starting on cycle 1 day 1. Superscript III and a set of TRAV- and TRBV-specific primers were used to synthesize first-strand cDNA, so that both TCRalpha and TCRbeta chains were covered. The trial did not randomize participants into treatment groups. Eight patients were included in the translational analysis, namely three from the first dose cohort plus the first five from the second dose cohort.

Inclusive of the bounding cysteine and phenylalanine, the CDR3 is 14 residues long. The only DNA kept is the CDR3, 42 bases in frame from the first base. V and J lose 2 bases and 0 bases, and a span of 9 bases separates them. Sequences SGHRS (CDR1) and YFSETQ (CDR2) are obtained from the germline V gene. For sequencing, an Illumina HiSeq 2500 was employed. A roughly 21-cycle PCR with Phusion amplified the TCRs, pairing a constant-region primer with the adapter that was attached to the V primers. The MessageAmp II aRNA Amplification Kit was used to amplify the isolated mRNA, with in vitro transcription run for 16 hours at 37 degrees C. The Dynabeads mRNA DIRECT Purification Kit was used to isolate the mRNA for TCR sequencing. Indexed Illumina adapters were added in a second Phusion PCR of roughly 25 cycles, and the PCR products were purified with AMPure XP beads. In the source study's methods: Using custom Perl scripts, TCR sequences encoding the same protein were pooled, out-of-frame sequences were removed, and the abundance of each clonotype was computed. The analysis excluded TCR sequences that were supported by just one read. Among the metrics used to describe the repertoires were Shannon entropy, Gini index, clonality, richness, and the frequency of TCRs shared between repertoires. TCRdb took the public reads, trimmed them with fastp at Q25, ran MiXCR for clone calling and kept in-frame beta chains. Each entry is one CDR3 protein sequence, shown with its most common DNA and genes. The V and J calls shown here were made by TCRdb, not taken from the authors' results. Here the sample has some 53,000 distinct CDR3 sequences; around 34% occur a single time. The ten biggest clones cover under 8.5% of the sample.

In light of the paper, this sample's time point label describes: after trial treatment. The label giving this sample's treatment or condition can be read as: LDRT plus nivolumab, ipilimumab, low-dose cyclophosphamide and aspirin (RACIN trial). The donors came from RACIN, which was a single-arm phase I dose-escalation trial that paired nivolumab and ipilimumab with aspirin, low-dose cyclophosphamide and low-dose radiotherapy. To be eligible, a patient needed to have an advanced solid tumor that was TIL-negative. The sequence came from a male donor with rectosigmoid adenocarcinoma. This sequence uses TRBV5-1 and TRBJ2-7; TRBD2 is possibly the D segment (6 matching bases). Specimen: PBMCs, collected after low-dose radiotherapy plus immunotherapy. The CDR3 is CASSFLEGSYEQYF. The nucleotide sequence reads TGCGCCAGCAGCTTCTTGGAGGGCTCCTACGAGCAGTACTTC.